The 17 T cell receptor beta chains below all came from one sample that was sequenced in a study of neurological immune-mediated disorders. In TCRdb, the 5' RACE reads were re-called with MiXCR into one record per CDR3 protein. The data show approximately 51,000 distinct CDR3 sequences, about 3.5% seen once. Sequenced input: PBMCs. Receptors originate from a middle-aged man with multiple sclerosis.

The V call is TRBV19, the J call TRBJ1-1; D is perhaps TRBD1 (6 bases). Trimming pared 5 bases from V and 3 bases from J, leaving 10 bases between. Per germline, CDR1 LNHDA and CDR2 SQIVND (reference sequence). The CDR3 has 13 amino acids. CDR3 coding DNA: TGTGCCAGTAGTCCTCAGGGGTACACTGAAGCTTTCTTT. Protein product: CASSPQGYTEAFF.

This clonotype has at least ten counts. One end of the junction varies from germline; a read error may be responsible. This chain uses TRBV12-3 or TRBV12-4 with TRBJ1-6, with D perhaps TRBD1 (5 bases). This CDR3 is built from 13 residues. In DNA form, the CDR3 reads TGTGCCAGCAGCCCCGGGGGGTACTCACCCCTCAACTTT. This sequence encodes CASSPGGYSPLNF.

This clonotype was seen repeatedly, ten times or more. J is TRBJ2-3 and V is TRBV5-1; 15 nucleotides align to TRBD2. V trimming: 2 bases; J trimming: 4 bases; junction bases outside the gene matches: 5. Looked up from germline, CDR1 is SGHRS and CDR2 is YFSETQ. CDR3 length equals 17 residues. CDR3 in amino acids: CASSLPGLAGGPDTQYF. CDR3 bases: TGCGCCAGCAGCTTACCGGGACTAGCGGGGGGACCAGATACGCAGTATTTT.

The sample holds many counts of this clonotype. The CDR3 loop is CSVARGNTGELFF. The CDR3 DNA is TGCAGCGTCGCCCGCGGGAACACCGGGGAGCTGTTTTTT. The chain joins TRBV29-1 to TRBJ2-2, with no clear D. Trimming removed 6 bases at V and 1 base at J, with 9 bases between. Germline CDR1 SQVTM, CDR2 ANQGSEA. The CDR3 consists of 13 residues.

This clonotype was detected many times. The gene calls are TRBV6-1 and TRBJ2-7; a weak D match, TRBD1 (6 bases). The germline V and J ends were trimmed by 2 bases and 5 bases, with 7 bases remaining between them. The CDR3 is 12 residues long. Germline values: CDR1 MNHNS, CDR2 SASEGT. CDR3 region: CASSETGNEQYF. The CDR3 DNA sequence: TGTGCCAGCAGTGAAACAGGGAACGAGCAGTACTTC.

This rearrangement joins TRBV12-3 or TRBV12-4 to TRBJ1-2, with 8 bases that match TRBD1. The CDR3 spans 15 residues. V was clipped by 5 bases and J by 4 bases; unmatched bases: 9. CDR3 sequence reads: CASSPQGAQVYGYTF. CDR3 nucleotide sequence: TGTGCCAGCAGTCCCCAGGGGGCGCAGGTCTATGGCTACACCTTC.

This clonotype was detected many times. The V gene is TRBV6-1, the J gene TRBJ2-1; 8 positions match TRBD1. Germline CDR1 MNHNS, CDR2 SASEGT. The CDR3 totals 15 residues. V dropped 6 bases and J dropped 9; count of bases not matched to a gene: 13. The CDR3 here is CASRVPGTGFGEQFF. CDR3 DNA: TGTGCCAGCAGAGTTCCCGGGACAGGCTTCGGTGAGCAGTTCTTC.

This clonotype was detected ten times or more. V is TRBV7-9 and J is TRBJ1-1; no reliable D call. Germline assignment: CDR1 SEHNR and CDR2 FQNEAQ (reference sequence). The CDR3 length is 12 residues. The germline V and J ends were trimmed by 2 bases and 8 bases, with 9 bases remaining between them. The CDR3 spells CASSLTPREAFF. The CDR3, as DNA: TGTGCCAGCAGCTTAACACCCCGAGAAGCTTTCTTT.

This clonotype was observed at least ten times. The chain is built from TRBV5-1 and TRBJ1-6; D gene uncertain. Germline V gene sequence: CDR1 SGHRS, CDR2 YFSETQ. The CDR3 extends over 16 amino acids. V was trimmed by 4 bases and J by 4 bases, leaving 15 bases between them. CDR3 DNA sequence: TGCGCCAGCAGCCTGGCCCCGGGCCGATATAATTCACCCCTCCACTTT. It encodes CASSLAPGRYNSPLHF.

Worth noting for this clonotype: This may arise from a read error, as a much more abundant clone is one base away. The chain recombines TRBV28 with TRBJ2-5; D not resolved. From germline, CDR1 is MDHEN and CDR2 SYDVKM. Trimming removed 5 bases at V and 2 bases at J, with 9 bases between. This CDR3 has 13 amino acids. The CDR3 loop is CASSRKAQETQYF. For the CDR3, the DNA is TGTGCCAGCAGTCGAAAGGCGCAAGAGACCCAGTACTTC.

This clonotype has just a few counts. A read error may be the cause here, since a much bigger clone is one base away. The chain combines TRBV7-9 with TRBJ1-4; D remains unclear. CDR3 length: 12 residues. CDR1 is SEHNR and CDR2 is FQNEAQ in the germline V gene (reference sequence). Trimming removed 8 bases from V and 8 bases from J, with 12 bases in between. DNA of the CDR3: TGTGCCAGCCGGGAAAAGGGAGAAAAACTGTTTTTT. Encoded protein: CASREKGEKLFF.

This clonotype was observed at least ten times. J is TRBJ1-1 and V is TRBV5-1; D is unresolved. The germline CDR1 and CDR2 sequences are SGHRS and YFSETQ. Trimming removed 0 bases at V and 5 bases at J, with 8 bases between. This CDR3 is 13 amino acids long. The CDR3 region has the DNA TGCGCCAGCAGCTTGGGGGCATCTACTGAAGCTTTCTTT. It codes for CASSLGASTEAFF.

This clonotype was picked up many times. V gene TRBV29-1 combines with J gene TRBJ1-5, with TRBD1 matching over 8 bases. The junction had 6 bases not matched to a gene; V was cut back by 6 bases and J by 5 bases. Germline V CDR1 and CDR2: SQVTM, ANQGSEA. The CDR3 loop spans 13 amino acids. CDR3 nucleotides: TGCAGCGTCAGGACAGGGATGGATCAGCCCCAGCATTTT. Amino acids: CSVRTGMDQPQHF.

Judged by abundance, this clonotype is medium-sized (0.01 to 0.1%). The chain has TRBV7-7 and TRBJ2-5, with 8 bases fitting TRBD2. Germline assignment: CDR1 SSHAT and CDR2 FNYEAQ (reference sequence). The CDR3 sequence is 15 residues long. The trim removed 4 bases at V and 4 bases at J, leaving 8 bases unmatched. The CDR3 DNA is TGTGCCAGCAGCTCGGGACGGGGGGGAAGAGAGACCCAGTACTTC. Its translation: CASSSGRGGRETQYF.

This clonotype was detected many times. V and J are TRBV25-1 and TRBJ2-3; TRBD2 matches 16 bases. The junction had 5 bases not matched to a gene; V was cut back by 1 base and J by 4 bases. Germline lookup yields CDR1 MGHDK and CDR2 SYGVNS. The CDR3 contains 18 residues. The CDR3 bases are TGTGCCAGCAGTGAATGGCCGGGACTAGCGGGGGGGTCAGATACGCAGTATTTT. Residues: CASSEWPGLAGGSDTQYF.

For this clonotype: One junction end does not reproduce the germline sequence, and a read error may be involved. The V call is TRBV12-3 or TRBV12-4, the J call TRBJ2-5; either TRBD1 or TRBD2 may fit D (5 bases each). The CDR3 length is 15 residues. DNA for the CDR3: TGTGTCAGCAGTTTCACCGGGGCGGCGGGAGAGACCCAGTACTTC. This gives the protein CVSSFTGAAGETQYF.

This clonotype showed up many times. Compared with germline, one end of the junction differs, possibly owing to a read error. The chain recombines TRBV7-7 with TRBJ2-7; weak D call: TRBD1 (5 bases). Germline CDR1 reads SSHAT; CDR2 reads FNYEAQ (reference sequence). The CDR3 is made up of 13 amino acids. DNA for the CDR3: TGTGCTAGCAGCAAGGACACGTCCTACGAGCAGTACTTC. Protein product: CASSKDTSYEQYF.